The sequence of this T cell receptor beta chain was determined in a study of blood T cell repertoires in COVID-19 (dated by TCRdb to the early 2020s). Notes on the research overall: Samples covering the acute and convalescent phases of COVID-19 were provided by collaborators in the United States, Italy and Spain. The material from the prospective study consisted of cDNA or gDNA derived from T cells, B-cell-depleted T cells, or PBMCs. The dataset comprised deeply sampled blood TCRbeta repertoires from subjects exposed to, actively infected with, or recovered from COVID-19. The repertoires were released in a freely available public database intended as a resource for research on the immune response to SARS-CoV-2. Samples were obtained from the ongoing ImmuneRACE study (first 160 participants) and from about 1,300 subjects provided by 6 global collaborators. A de-identified subject ID, COVID-19 status, age in years and sex were almost always included in the sample metadata. Where available, HLA class I and class II types were taken from metadata supplied by the sample provider and were not determined by assay-based typing. What the research found in general, with its limitations: The amount of clinical and demographic metadata varied by source and participant and was provided uncurated.

Enrolling through a virtual design, the prospective study's participants ranged in age from roughly 18 to 89 years and lived across approximately 25 United States geographic areas. In the prospective study, participants were assigned to cohorts based on the clinical history participants reported in a screening survey and a study questionnaire. Mobile phlebotomists in the prospective study collected whole blood, serum and a nasopharyngeal or oropharyngeal swab from every participant. Over an approximately two-month period, participants in the prospective study had the option of providing additional blood draws and questionnaires. Prospective study blood samples were shipped either frozen or at room temperature before DNA extraction. Inclusive of the bounding cysteine and phenylalanine, the CDR3 is 15 residues long. Just the 45-base CDR3 DNA is kept, in frame starting at base 1. Clipping removes 0 bases from V and 1 base from J, with 1 as the unmatched junction base count. CDR1 SGHTA and CDR2 FQGTGA were looked up in the germline V gene.

The immunoSEQ Assay, a bias-controlled multiplex PCR, was used to amplify TCRbeta CDR3 regions from genomic DNA. The original pipeline was this. Nucleated cell counts per sample were estimated from amplification of reference gene primers within the assay. Sequence reads were collapsed and filtered to measure the absolute abundance of every unique TCRbeta CDR3 rearrangement. For each sample, productive Simpson clonality was calculated by taking the square root of Simpson's diversity index across productive rearrangements. What TCRdb holds here is the immuneACCESS table cut down to in-frame rearrangements. Part of the clones is not present; checked against another copy, under half of the missing clones reflect an unresolved V gene, and the others are unexplained. The D gene and trimming were derived from the DNA, and the V and J assignments and clone size from that table. This sample lists 300,000 to 400,000 clones; 65% to 90% were detected once. About 4% of the sample is held by the ten biggest clonotypes.

Notes on this clone: What antigen it recognizes has not been identified. No base quality values were provided; no much bigger clone lies one nucleotide off.

The sequenced material came from PBMCs or T cells enriched from blood (not recorded which). The receptor chain draws on TRBV7-3 and TRBJ1-1; 8 middle bases align to TRBD1. The source of this sequence is a woman between 40 and 50 years old with acute COVID-19. The CDR3 sequence is CASSLTGQGNTEAFF. The DNA is as follows: TGTGCCAGCAGCTTAACCGGACAGGGGAACACTGAAGCTTTCTTT.